The present T cell receptor (beta chain) was sequenced within a study of Ad26.COV2.S vaccination and SARS-CoV-2 variants. Treatment of the sample: 15 to 20 received Ad26.COV2.S at low or high dose, single or two shots; several received placebo; per-sample allocation not given. Day 63 after the first injection of vaccine or placebo was the sampling time. This vaccine is an Ad26 vector that expresses the Wuhan-strain SARS-CoV-2 spike. Broader study findings: Responses of spike-specific T cells (both CD8+ and CD4+) reportedly showed substantial breadth after vaccination.

TCRdb keeps only in-frame clones here, not all; method: immunoSEQ multiplex PCR. This sample has hundreds of thousands of clones, with 80% to 95% found just once. The germline V gene encodes CDR1 SGHNT and CDR2 YENEEA. CDR3 length equals 13 residues. V was pared by 3 bases and J by 5 bases, with 10 bases between. On this clone: What it recognizes is unknown.

This TCR came from a person aged 18-65 years who received the Ad26.COV2.S COVID-19 vaccine or a placebo. The chain recombines TRBV11-3 with TRBJ1-1; D is undetermined. Specimen: peripheral blood, collected in a trial of Ad26.COV2.S vaccine versus placebo. The CDR3 reads CASSFTRATEAFF. The CDR3 DNA is TGTGCCAGCAGCTTCACTCGGGCGACTGAAGCTTTCTTT.